Following are 28 T cell receptor beta chains from one sample sequenced in a study of Ad26.COV2.S vaccination and SARS-CoV-2 variants. TCRdb's copy holds only in-frame clones and misses some; the assay was immunoSEQ multiplex PCR. The profile covers 500,000 or so clones, with 87% appearing a single time and about 13% taken by the ten largest. This sample's treatment: around 19 received Ad26.COV2.S at low or high dose, single or two shots; roughly five received placebo; per-sample allocation not given. Collection of samples fell on day 63 after the first vaccine or placebo injection. The sample was peripheral blood, taken in a trial of Ad26.COV2.S vaccine versus placebo. The origin of the receptors is a person aged 18 to 59 who received the Ad26.COV2.S COVID-19 vaccine or a placebo.

V gene TRBV12-5 combines with J gene TRBJ2-2; TRBD1 matches at 9 bases. The CDR3 totals 15 residues. The ends lost 5 bases at V and 4 bases at J; junction bases unmatched: 5. Germline CDR1 is LGHNT and CDR2 is FRNRAP. CDR3 protein: CASGPQGAGTGELFF. The CDR3 coding sequence is TGTGCTAGTGGTCCACAGGGGGCCGGCACCGGGGAGCTGTTTTTT.

The chain is built from TRBV28 and TRBJ1-1; unclear D gene. This CDR3 contains 11 residues. V lost 5 bases and J lost 6, with 7 bases in between. CDR1 is MDHEN and CDR2 is SYDVKM in the germline V gene. For the CDR3, the DNA is TGTGCCAGCAGTCAGTGGTCTGAAGCTTTCTTT. Translated: CASSQWSEAFF.

This chain connects TRBV3-1 (or the pseudogene TRBV3-2) to TRBJ2-3, with 10 positions matching TRBD1. The ends lost 3 bases at V and 1 base at J; junction bases unmatched: 4. The length of the CDR3 is 16 residues. In germline, CDR1 is LGHDT, CDR2 YNNKEL (reference sequence). The CDR3 reads CASSHAGTGGTDTQYF. The DNA of the CDR3 is TGTGCCAGCAGCCACGCCGGGACAGGGGGCACAGATACGCAGTATTTT.

This clone was detected only once. The genes are TRBV2 and TRBJ1-2; perhaps TRBD1 as D (6 bases). Looked up from germline, CDR1 is SNHLY and CDR2 is FYNNEI. This CDR3 is built from 14 residues. V was trimmed by 10 bases and J by 4 bases, leaving 19 bases between them. The CDR3 loop reads CATWKTGSGYGYTF. The DNA for the CDR3 is TGTGCCACCTGGAAGACAGGTTCGGGCTATGGCTACACCTTC.

The chain uses TRBV6-5 and TRBJ1-6, with 7 bases fitting TRBD1. Losses at the gene ends were 10 bases for V and 7 bases for J; bases not matched to a gene: 7. The CDR3 loop spans 13 amino acids. Germline CDR1 reads MNHEY; CDR2 reads SVGAGI. CDR3 nucleotide sequence: TGTGCCACTTGGGCAGGGGGGAATTCACCCCTCCACTTT. This sequence encodes CATWAGGNSPLHF.

On this clone itself: This may arise from a read error, as a much more abundant clone is one base away. CDR3 sequence: CASSDNSGANVLTF. CDR3 coding DNA: TGTGCCAGCAGTGACAACTCTGGGGCCAACGTCCTGACTTTC. The V call is TRBV6-4, the J call TRBJ2-6, with unresolved D. This CDR3 contains 14 residues. The germline V gene encodes CDR1 MRHNA and CDR2 SNTAGT. V shed 2 bases and J shed 0 bases, with 2 bases lying between them.

The V gene is TRBV6-2 or TRBV6-3, the J gene TRBJ2-5; no clear D. Germline V gene data show CDR1 as MNHEY and CDR2 as SVGEGT. The CDR3 is made up of 14 amino acids. V was shortened by 2 bases and J by 5 bases, with 12 bases between the two germline ends. In nucleotides, the CDR3 is TGTGCCAGCAGTTACGGGCCGACGGGTGAGACCCAGTACTTC. Residues: CASSYGPTGETQYF.

This clone has a single count. The J gene is TRBJ1-1, the V gene TRBV27; tentatively, D is TRBD1 (6 bases). Germline CDR1 and CDR2: MNHEY and SMNVEV (reference sequence). The CDR3 spans 18 residues. V gave up 3 bases and J gave up 1 base, with 21 bases separating them. CDR3 in amino acids: CASSFPKRTEKANTEAFF. For the CDR3, the DNA is TGTGCCAGCAGTTTCCCAAAACGGACAGAAAAAGCGAACACTGAAGCTTTCTTT.

The V gene is TRBV5-1, the J gene TRBJ2-7; D uncertain. Germline CDR1 is SGHRS and CDR2 is YFSETQ. The V gene lost 2 bases and the J gene lost 0 bases, with 12 bases spanning the gap. This CDR3 has 15 amino acids. The DNA for the CDR3 is TGCGCCAGCAGCTTAACGGTGTCAGCCTCCTACGAGCAGTACTTC. Its protein product is CASSLTVSASYEQYF.

The chain joins TRBV6-1 to TRBJ2-7; the match to TRBD2 covers 13 bases. Losses at the gene ends were 1 base for V and 4 bases for J; bases not matched to a gene: 10. The CDR3 loop spans 18 amino acids. Germline CDR1 is MNHNS and CDR2 is SASEGT. Here the CDR3 DNA reads TGTGCCAGCAGTGAAGGGACATCCGGGACTAGCGGGATGTACGAGCAGTACTTC. This gives the protein CASSEGTSGTSGMYEQYF.

The CDR3 loop is CASSQLNGMNTEAFF. For the CDR3, the DNA is TGTGCCAGCAGCCAATTGAACGGGATGAACACTGAAGCTTTCTTT. The V call is TRBV3-1 (or the pseudogene TRBV3-2), the J call TRBJ1-1; D is ambiguous. The V end was cut by 2 bases, the J end by 0 bases, with 10 bases between. Germline V lookup: CDR1 LGHDT, CDR2 YNNKEL (reference sequence). The CDR3 extends over 15 amino acids.

This clone has a single count. The genes are TRBV6-5 and TRBJ2-5; 7 bases are shared with TRBD1. V gave up 6 bases and J gave up 5 bases; unmatched junction bases: 6. The CDR3 is 13 amino acids. Per the germline V gene, CDR1 is MNHEY and CDR2 is SVGAGI. In nucleotides, the CDR3 is TGTGCCAGCAGCGCACAGGGGTGGGAGACCCAGTACTTC. The encoded protein is CASSAQGWETQYF.

This clone was detected once. The chain links TRBV30 to TRBJ2-3; the D gene is possibly TRBD1 (5 bases). Per the germline V gene, CDR1 is GTSNPN and CDR2 is SVGIG (reference sequence). CDR3 length: 14 residues. Here the CDR3 DNA reads TGTGCTTCAGACAGACCGTCCAGCACAGATACGCAGTATTTT. This translates into CASDRPSSTDTQYF.

The chain carries TRBV14 and TRBJ1-1, with 7 bases lining up with TRBD1. J was trimmed by 1 base and V by 5 bases; bases with no gene match: 7. The CDR3 contains 15 residues. Germline V gene lookup returns CDR1 SGHDN and CDR2 FVKESK. CDR3 nucleotide sequence: TGTGCCAGCAGCTATGGGACAGCAGCGAACACTGAAGCTTTCTTT. It yields the protein CASSYGTAANTEAFF.

This clone was picked up one time. This chain connects TRBV29-1 to TRBJ2-3; TRBD2 matches at 9 bases. Germline trimming cut 1 base from V and 9 bases from J; bases unmatched to any gene: 14. Germline V gene lookup returns CDR1 SQVTM and CDR2 ANQGSEA. The CDR3 has 16 amino acids. The CDR3 DNA sequence: TGCAGCGTTGAAGTCGTTGCGGGAGGGCCCTCAGTCACGCAGTATTTT. As protein: CSVEVVAGGPSVTQYF.

V is TRBV6-5 and J is TRBJ2-7; TRBD2 agrees at 10 bases. The CDR3 is 15 residues long. Germline V gene sequence: CDR1 MNHEY, CDR2 SVGAGI. V lost 4 bases to trimming and J lost 5 bases; unmatched junction nucleotides: 8. The CDR3, as DNA: TGTGCCAGCAGTTTTGGGGCTAGCGGGAGCCACGAGCAGTACTTC. As protein: CASSFGASGSHEQYF.

The J gene is TRBJ2-6, the V gene TRBV7-9, with D unclear. CDR1 and CDR2 (germline): SEHNR, FQNEAQ (reference sequence). Trimming cost V 5 bases and J 2 bases, with 16 bases left between them. CDR3 length: 17 residues. The CDR3 is CASSRTSLGAGANVLTF. The CDR3 DNA is TGTGCCAGCAGCCGGACCAGTCTTGGCGCTGGGGCCAACGTCCTGACTTTC.

This clone was seen just once. The chain uses TRBV15 and TRBJ2-5; 9 bases match TRBD2. J gave up 3 bases and V 1 base, and 6 bases lay outside the gene matches. CDR1 LNHNV and CDR2 YYDKDF come from the germline V gene (reference sequence). The length of the CDR3 is 16 residues. The CDR3 bases are TGTGCCACCAGCAGAGGGTTTAGCGGGGGTGAAGAGACCCAGTACTTC. Translating it yields CATSRGFSGGEETQYF.

This chain links TRBV5-6 with TRBJ2-2; D is possibly TRBD1 (6 bases). The CDR3 spans 16 residues. The germline V gene has CDR1 SGHDT and CDR2 YYEEEE. Deletions cut 3 bases from V and 3 bases from J, with 15 bases between. In DNA form, the CDR3 reads TGTGCCAGCAGCTCGAACTGGGGGCGGGACACCGGGGAGCTGTTTTTT. Translation: CASSSNWGRDTGELFF.

This chain uses TRBV28 with TRBJ1-2, with D tentatively TRBD1 (6 bases). Trimming shortened V by 3 bases and J by 7 bases, and 15 bases separated the two germline ends. Germline V gives CDR1 MDHEN, CDR2 SYDVKM. The CDR3 runs to 14 residues. DNA of the CDR3: TGTGCCAGCAGTTTCCCTGGGGGCAAGGTTGGCTACACCTTC. It is translated as CASSFPGGKVGYTF.

This sequence joins TRBV7-3 and TRBJ2-2, with a possible D match to TRBD1 (6 bases). Trimming shortened V by 2 bases and J by 7 bases, and 14 bases separated the two germline ends. CDR3 length: 15 amino acids. Germline V gene data show CDR1 as SGHTA and CDR2 as FQGTGA. This CDR3 is CASSLRTVGGGELFF. Written as DNA, the CDR3 is TGTGCCAGCAGCTTACGTACCGTAGGGGGCGGGGAGCTGTTTTTT. Variable domain in full (rest from reference TRBV7-3 and TRBJ2-2): GAGVSQTPSNKVTEKGKYVELRCDPISGHTALYWYRQSLGQGPEFLIYFQGTGAADDSGLPNDRFFAVRPEGSVSTLKIQRTERGDSAVYLCASSLRTVGGGELFFGEGSRLTVL.

The rearrangement uses TRBV4-2 and TRBJ2-6; D is possibly TRBD2 (6 bases). Germline CDR1 is LGHNA and CDR2 is YNFKEQ. The germline V and J ends were trimmed by 1 base and 1 base, with 11 bases remaining between them. This CDR3 spans 17 amino acids. CDR3: CASSQVQGGSGANVLTF. In nucleotides, the CDR3 is TGTGCCAGCAGCCAAGTGCAGGGAGGTTCTGGGGCCAACGTCCTGACTTTC.

V is TRBV5-1 and J is TRBJ1-3, with D unresolved. The CDR3 sequence is 14 residues long. CDR1 is SGHRS and CDR2 is YFSETQ in the germline V gene. Trimming pared 4 bases from V and 2 bases from J, leaving 10 bases between. The CDR3 DNA reads as TGCGCCAGCAGCGCTGGCGGGGCTGGAAACACCATATATTTT. It yields the protein CASSAGGAGNTIYF.

The chain carries TRBV4-3 and TRBJ2-2; a weak D match, TRBD2 (5 bases). There are 14 residues in the CDR3. V lost 4 bases to trimming and J lost 6 bases, with 12 bases between them. Germline V gene data show CDR1 as LGHNA and CDR2 as YSLEER. CDR3 sequence reads: CASSPDYWSGELFF. CDR3 nucleotides: TGCGCCAGCAGCCCCGACTACTGGTCCGGGGAGCTGTTTTTT.

This chain joins TRBV19 and TRBJ2-7; TRBD1 matches at 9 bases. There are 13 residues in the CDR3. Looked up from germline, CDR1 is LNHDA and CDR2 is SQIVND (reference sequence). V dropped 6 bases and J dropped 3; count of bases not matched to a gene: 3. CDR3 sequence (DNA): TGTGCCAGTAGACGGACAGGGGTCTACGAGCAGTACTTC. It encodes CASRRTGVYEQYF.

CDR3 in amino acids: CAWRTTGNTEAFF. The CDR3 DNA follows: TGTGCCTGGAGAACAACAGGGAACACTGAAGCTTTCTTT. This chain joins TRBV30 and TRBJ1-1, with D possibly matching TRBD1 (5 bases). Germline V gene lookup returns CDR1 GTSNPN and CDR2 SVGIG (reference sequence). Deletions cut 3 bases from V and 1 base from J, with 9 bases between. The CDR3 is 13 amino acids.

The chain employs TRBV27 and TRBJ2-1; 10 bases agree with TRBD2. CDR3 length equals 15 residues. V was clipped by 2 bases and J by 6 bases; unmatched bases: 4. Germline loops: CDR1 MNHEY, CDR2 SMNVEV (reference sequence). The CDR3 region has the DNA TGTGCCAGCAGTTTACAAAGCGGGAGGGGCAATGAGCAGTTCTTC. It translates to CASSLQSGRGNEQFF.

The rearrangement joins TRBV9 to TRBJ1-2; the D gene is possibly TRBD1 (5 bases). V was cut by 2 bases and J by 8 bases, with 19 bases left in between. There are 15 residues in the CDR3. Germline-derived CDR1 and CDR2 are SGDLS and YYNGEE. As DNA, the CDR3 is TGTGCCAGCAGCGTTGACTTCGGGGCCCTCGGAGGCTACACCTTC. Amino acids: CASSVDFGALGGYTF.